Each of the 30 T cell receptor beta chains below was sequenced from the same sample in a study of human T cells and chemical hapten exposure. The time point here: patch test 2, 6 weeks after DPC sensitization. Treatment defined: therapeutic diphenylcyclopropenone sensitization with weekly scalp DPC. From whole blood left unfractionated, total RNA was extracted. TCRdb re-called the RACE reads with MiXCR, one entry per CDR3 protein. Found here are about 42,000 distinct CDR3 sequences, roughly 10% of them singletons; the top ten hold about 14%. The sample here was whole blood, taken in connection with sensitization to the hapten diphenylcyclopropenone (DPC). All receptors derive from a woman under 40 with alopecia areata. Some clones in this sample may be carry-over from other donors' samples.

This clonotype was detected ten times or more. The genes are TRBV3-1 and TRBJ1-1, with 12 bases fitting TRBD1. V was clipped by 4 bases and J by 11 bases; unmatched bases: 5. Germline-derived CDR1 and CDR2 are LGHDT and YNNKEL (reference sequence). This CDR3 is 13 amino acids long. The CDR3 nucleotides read TGTGCCAGCAGCCTTGGGACAGGGGGCGACGCTTTCTTT. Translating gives CASSLGTGGDAFF.

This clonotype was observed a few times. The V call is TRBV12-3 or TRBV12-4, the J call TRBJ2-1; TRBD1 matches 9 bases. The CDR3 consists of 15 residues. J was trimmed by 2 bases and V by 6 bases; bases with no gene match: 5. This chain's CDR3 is CASSPGTGTYNEQFF. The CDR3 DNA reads TGTGCCAGCAGCCCTGGGACAGGGACCTACAATGAGCAGTTCTTC.

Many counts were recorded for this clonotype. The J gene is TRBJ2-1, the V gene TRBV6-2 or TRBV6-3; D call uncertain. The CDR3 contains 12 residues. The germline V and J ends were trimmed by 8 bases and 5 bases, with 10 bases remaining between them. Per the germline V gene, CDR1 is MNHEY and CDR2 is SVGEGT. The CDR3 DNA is TGTGCCAGCGAAGGAAGTAACAATGAGCAGTTCTTC. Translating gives CASEGSNNEQFF.

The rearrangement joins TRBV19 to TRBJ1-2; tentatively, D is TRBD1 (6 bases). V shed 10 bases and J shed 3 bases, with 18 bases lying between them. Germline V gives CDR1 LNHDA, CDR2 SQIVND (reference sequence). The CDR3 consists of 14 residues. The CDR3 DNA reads TGTGCCACTAGCGAGGCGAGGGGGGACTATGGCTACACCTTC. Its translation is CATSEARGDYGYTF.

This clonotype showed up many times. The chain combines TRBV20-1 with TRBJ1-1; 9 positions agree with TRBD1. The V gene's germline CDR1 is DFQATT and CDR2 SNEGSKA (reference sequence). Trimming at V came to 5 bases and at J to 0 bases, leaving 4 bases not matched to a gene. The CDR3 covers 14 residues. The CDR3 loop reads CSAYGDRVNTEAFF. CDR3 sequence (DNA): TGCAGTGCTTACGGGGACAGGGTGAACACTGAAGCTTTCTTT.

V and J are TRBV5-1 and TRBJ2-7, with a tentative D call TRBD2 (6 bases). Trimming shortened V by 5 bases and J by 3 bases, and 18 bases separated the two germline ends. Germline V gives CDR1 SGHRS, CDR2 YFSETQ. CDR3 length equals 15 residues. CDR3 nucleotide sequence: TGCGCCAGCAGGACGGAGGGACTTGGCTACTACGAGCAGTACTTC. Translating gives CASRTEGLGYYEQYF.

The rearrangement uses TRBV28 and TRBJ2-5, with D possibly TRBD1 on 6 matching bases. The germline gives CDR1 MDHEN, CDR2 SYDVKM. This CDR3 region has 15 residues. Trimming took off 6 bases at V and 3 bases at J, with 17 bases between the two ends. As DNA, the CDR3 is TGTGCCAGCAGCCGATCTGGTAACAGGGAAGAGACCCAGTACTTC. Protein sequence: CASSRSGNREETQYF.

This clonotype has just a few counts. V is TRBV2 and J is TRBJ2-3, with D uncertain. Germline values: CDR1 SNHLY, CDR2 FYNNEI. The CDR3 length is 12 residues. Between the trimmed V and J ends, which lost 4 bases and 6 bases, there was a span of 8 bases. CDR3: CASSALGDTQYF. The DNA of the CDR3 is TGTGCCAGCAGTGCTTTAGGCGATACGCAGTATTTT. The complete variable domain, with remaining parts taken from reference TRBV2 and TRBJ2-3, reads EPEVTQTPSHQVTQMGQEVILRCVPISNHLYFYWYRQILGQKVEFLVSFYNNEISEKSEIFDDQFSVERPDGSNFTLKIRSTKLEDSAMYFCASSALGDTQYFGPGTRLTVL.

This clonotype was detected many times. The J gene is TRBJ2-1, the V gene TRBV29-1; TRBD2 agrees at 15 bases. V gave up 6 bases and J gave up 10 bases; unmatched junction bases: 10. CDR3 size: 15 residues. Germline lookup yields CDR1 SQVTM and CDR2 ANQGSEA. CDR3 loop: CSVGTSGGSHREQFF. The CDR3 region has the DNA TGCAGCGTCGGGACTAGCGGGGGGTCCCACAGGGAGCAGTTCTTC.

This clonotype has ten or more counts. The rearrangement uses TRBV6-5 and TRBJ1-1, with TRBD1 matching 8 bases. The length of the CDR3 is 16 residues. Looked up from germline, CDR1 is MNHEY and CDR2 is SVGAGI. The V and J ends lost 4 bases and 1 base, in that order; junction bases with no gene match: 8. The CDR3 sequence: CASSSQPGGGNTEAFF. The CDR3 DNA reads TGTGCCAGCAGTTCCCAGCCAGGGGGCGGGAACACTGAAGCTTTCTTT.

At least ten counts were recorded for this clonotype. The CDR3, as DNA: TGCGCCAGCAGCCAAGATGCAGCGGGATACACAGATACGCAGTATTTT. It codes for CASSQDAAGYTDTQYF. V and J are TRBV4-3 and TRBJ2-3; 7 bases agree with TRBD2. The J segment lost 2 bases and the V segment lost 0 bases, leaving 5 bases of the junction unmatched. Germline V gene sequence: CDR1 LGHNA, CDR2 YSLEER. CDR3 length: 16 amino acids.

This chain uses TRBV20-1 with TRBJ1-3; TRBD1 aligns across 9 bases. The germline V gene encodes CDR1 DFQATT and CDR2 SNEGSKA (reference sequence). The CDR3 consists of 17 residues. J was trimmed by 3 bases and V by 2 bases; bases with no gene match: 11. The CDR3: CSARPRDRDLGGNTIYF. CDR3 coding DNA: TGCAGTGCTAGACCCCGGGACAGGGATTTAGGTGGAAACACCATATATTTT.

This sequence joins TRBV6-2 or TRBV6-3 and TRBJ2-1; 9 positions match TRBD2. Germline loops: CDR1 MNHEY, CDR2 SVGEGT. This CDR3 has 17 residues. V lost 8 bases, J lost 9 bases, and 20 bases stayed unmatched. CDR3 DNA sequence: TGTGCCAGCCAACATGGGCGGGGGGGCCTCGGACGCATTGAGCAGTTCTTC. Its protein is CASQHGRGGLGRIEQFF.

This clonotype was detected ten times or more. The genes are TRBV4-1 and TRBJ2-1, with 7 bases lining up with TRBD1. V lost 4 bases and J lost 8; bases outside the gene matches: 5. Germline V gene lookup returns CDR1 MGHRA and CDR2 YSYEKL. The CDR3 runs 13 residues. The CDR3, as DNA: TGCGCCAGCAGCCCCGGGACAGCCTATGAGCAGTTCTTC. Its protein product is CASSPGTAYEQFF.

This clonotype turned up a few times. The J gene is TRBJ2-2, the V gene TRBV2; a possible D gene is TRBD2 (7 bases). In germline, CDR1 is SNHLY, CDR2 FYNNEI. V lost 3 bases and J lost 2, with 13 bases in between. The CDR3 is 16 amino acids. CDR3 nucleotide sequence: TGTGCCAGCAGTGACCGGGCGGGGGCCAACACCGGGGAGCTGTTTTTT. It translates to CASSDRAGANTGELFF.

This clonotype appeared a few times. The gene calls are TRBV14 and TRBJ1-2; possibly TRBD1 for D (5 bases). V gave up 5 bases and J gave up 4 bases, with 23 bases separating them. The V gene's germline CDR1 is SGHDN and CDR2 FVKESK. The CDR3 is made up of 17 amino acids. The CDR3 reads CASSVSTDTTHGYGYTF. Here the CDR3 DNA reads TGTGCCAGCAGCGTTTCGACAGACACTACTCATGGCTATGGCTACACCTTC.

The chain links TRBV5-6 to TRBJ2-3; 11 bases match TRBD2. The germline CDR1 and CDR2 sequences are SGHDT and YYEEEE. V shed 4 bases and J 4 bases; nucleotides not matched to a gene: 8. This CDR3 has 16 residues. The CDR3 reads CASSGILAGEADTQYF. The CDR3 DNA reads TGTGCCAGCAGCGGCATACTAGCGGGGGAGGCAGATACGCAGTATTTT.

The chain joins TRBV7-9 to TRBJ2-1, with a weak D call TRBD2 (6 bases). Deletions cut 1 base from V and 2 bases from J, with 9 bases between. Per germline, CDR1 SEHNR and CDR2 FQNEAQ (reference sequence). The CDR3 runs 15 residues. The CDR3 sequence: CASSLVGGAYNEQFF. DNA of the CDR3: TGTGCCAGCAGCTTAGTGGGCGGGGCCTACAATGAGCAGTTCTTC.

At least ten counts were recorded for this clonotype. The CDR3 region is CASSPLGDATNEKLFF. The CDR3 region has the DNA TGTGCCAGCTCACCCCTAGGGGATGCAACTAATGAAAAACTGTTTTTT. The rearrangement uses TRBV18 and TRBJ1-4; TRBD1 is a possible D gene (5 bases). In germline, CDR1 is KGHSH, CDR2 LQKENI. This CDR3 is 16 amino acids long. Deletions cut 3 bases from V and 0 bases from J, with 11 bases between.

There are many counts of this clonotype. CDR3 DNA: TGTGCCAGCAGTGTTAGGGGGCGACAGGCTAGTATCAATCAGCCCCAGCATTTT. Protein: CASSVRGRQASINQPQHF. The rearrangement uses TRBV2 and TRBJ1-5; 7 bases align to TRBD1. Looked up from germline, CDR1 is SNHLY and CDR2 is FYNNEI. V was clipped by 4 bases and J by 3 bases; unmatched bases: 15. The CDR3 extends over 18 amino acids.

The CDR3 spells CSETNDRVNNEQFF. Here the CDR3 DNA reads TGCAGCGAGACGAATGATAGGGTTAACAATGAGCAGTTCTTC. V gene TRBV29-1 combines with J gene TRBJ2-1; no clear D. The CDR3 is 14 residues long. The germline gives CDR1 SQVTM, CDR2 ANQGSEA. V gave up 7 bases and J gave up 5 bases, with 18 bases separating them.

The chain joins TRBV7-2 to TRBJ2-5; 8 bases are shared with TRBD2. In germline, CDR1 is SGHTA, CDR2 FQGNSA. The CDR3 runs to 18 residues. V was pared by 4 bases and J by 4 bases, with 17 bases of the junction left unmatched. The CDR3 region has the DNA TGTGCCAGCAGCTCCCTCCCCCGGCGGGGACTAGTGGTAGAGACCCAGTACTTC. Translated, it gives CASSSLPRRGLVVETQYF. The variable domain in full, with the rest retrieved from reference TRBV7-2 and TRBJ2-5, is GAGVSQSPSNKVTEKGKDVELRCDPISGHTALYWYRQSLGQGLEFLIYFQGNSAPDKSGLPSDRFSAERTGGSVSTLTIQRTQQEDSAVYLCASSSLPRRGLVVETQYFGPGTRLLVL.

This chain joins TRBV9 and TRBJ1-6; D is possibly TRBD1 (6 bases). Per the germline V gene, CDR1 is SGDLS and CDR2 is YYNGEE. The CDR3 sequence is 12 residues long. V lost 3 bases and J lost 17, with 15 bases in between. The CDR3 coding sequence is TGTGCCAGCAGCGCGGACAGCGGTCTCGTCCACTTT. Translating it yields CASSADSGLVHF.

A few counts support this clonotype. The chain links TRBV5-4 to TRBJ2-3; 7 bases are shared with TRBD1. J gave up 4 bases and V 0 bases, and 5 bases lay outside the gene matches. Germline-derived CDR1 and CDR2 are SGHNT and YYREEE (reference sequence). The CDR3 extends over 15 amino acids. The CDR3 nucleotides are TGTGCCAGCAGCTTGGGTCTTGGGACAGCAGATACGCAGTATTTT. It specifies CASSLGLGTADTQYF.

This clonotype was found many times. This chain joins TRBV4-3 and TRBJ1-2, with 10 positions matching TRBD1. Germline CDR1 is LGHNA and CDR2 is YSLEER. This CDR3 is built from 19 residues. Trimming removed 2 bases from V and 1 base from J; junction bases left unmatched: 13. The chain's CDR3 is CASSQFPPGTGDGNYGYTF. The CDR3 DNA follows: TGCGCCAGCAGCCAATTTCCGCCTGGGACAGGGGATGGTAACTATGGCTACACCTTC.

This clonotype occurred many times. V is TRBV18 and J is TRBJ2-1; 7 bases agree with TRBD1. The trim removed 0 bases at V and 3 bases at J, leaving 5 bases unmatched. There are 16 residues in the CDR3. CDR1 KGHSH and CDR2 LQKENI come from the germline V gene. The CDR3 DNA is TGTGCCAGCTCACCACCTGGGACAGCCGGCTACAATGAGCAGTTCTTC. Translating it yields CASSPPGTAGYNEQFF.

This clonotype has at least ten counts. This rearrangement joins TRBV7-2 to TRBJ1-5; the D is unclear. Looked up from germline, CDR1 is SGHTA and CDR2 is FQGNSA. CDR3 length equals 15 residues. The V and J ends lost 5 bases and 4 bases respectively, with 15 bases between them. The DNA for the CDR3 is TGTGCCAGCAGCCCCGCACCAAACGGGAATCAGCCCCAGCATTTT. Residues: CASSPAPNGNQPQHF. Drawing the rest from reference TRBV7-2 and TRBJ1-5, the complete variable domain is GAGVSQSPSNKVTEKGKDVELRCDPISGHTALYWYRQSLGQGLEFLIYFQGNSAPDKSGLPSDRFSAERTGGSVSTLTIQRTQQEDSAVYLCASSPAPNGNQPQHFGDGTRLSIL.

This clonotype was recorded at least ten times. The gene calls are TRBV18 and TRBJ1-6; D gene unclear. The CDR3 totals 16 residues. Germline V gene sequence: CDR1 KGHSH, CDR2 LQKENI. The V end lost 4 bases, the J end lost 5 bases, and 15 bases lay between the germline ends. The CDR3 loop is CASSRSHHDNNSPLHF. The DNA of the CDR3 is TGTGCCAGCTCACGGTCGCACCACGATAATAATTCACCCCTCCACTTT.

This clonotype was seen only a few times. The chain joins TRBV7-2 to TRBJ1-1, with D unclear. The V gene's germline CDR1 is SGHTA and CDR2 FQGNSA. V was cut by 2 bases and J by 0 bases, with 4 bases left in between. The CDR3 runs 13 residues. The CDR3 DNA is TGTGCCAGCAGCTTACAGCTGAACACTGAAGCTTTCTTT. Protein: CASSLQLNTEAFF.

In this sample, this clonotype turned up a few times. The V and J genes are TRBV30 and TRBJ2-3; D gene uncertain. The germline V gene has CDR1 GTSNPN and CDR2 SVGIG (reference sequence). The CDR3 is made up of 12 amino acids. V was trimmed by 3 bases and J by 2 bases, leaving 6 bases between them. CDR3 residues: CAWRGSTDTQYF. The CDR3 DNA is TGTGCCTGGAGGGGGTCCACAGATACGCAGTATTTT.